The 18 T cell receptor beta chains given below trace back to one sample, sequenced in a study of blood T cell repertoires in COVID-19. Measured with immunoSEQ multiplex PCR; TCRdb has only the in-frame clones, and not every one. This table has a few hundred thousand clones, roughly 80% appearing once. The source material was peripheral blood. These receptors all come from a man aged 55-75 years who had recovered from COVID-19.

The rearrangement links TRBV7-8 to TRBJ2-3, with TRBD2 matching 9 bases. The CDR3 consists of 16 residues. J gave up 4 bases and V 4 bases, and 9 bases lay outside the gene matches. Per germline, CDR1 SGHVS and CDR2 FQNEAQ. The CDR3 here is CASSSWTSVPADTQYF. In DNA, the CDR3 is TGTGCCAGCAGCTCATGGACTAGCGTTCCGGCAGATACGCAGTATTTT.

This clone came up once. CDR3 sequence reads: CASSRGLAGSYEQYF. The CDR3 bases are TGTGCCAGCAGCCGCGGACTAGCGGGAAGTTACGAGCAGTACTTC. This sequence joins TRBV9 and TRBJ2-7; 12 bases are a match to TRBD2. CDR3 length: 15 residues. Germline V lookup: CDR1 SGDLS, CDR2 YYNGEE. Trimming cost V 4 bases and J 4 bases; bases outside gene matches: 6.

This chain joins TRBV6-6 and TRBJ2-5; D perhaps matches TRBD1 (5 bases). This CDR3 has 13 amino acids. The germline V gene has CDR1 MNHNY and CDR2 SVGAGI (reference sequence). V was shortened by 1 base and J by 4 bases, with 7 bases between the two germline ends. The CDR3 is CASSYWQGETQYF. Here the CDR3 DNA reads TGTGCCAGCAGTTACTGGCAGGGAGAGACCCAGTACTTC.

This clone occurred once. The chain employs TRBV13 and TRBJ2-5; 8 nucleotides align to TRBD2. The CDR3 is 15 amino acids. The germline V gene encodes CDR1 PRHDT and CDR2 FYEKMQ (reference sequence). Germline trimming cut 5 bases from V and 2 bases from J; bases unmatched to any gene: 7. The CDR3 is CASSPRGGRQETQYF. Written as DNA, the CDR3 is TGTGCCAGCAGCCCCCGCGGCGGGAGGCAAGAGACCCAGTACTTC.

The chain combines TRBV25-1 with TRBJ1-1; D not resolved. The CDR3 spans 12 residues. Trimming left V 6 bases short and J 2 bases short, with 7 bases between. Germline CDR1 is MGHDK and CDR2 is SYGVNS. The CDR3 loop is CASRGPNTEAFF. The CDR3 DNA is TGTGCCAGCAGGGGCCCTAACACTGAAGCTTTCTTT.

This chain joins TRBV28 and TRBJ1-2, with D uncertain. V was shortened by 10 bases and J by 0 bases, with 9 bases between the two germline ends. Germline-derived CDR1 and CDR2 are MDHEN and SYDVKM. The CDR3 covers 12 residues. The CDR3 DNA reads as TGTGCCACCCAAAAAACTAACTATGGCTACACCTTC. Encoded protein: CATQKTNYGYTF.

J is TRBJ1-2 and V is TRBV2; possible D gene TRBD1, 6 bases. Trimming removed 9 bases from V and 4 bases from J, with 12 bases in between. CDR1 is SNHLY and CDR2 is FYNNEI in the germline V gene. The CDR3 loop spans 12 amino acids. The CDR3 sequence: CARRDTGYGYTF. The CDR3 region has the DNA TGTGCCAGAAGGGACACCGGCTATGGCTACACCTTC. Using reference TRBV2 and TRBJ1-2 for the parts outside the CDR3, the full variable domain is EPEVTQTPSHQVTQMGQEVILRCVPISNHLYFYWYRQILGQKVEFLVSFYNNEISEKSEIFDDQFSVERPDGSNFTLKIRSTKLEDSAMYFCARRDTGYGYTFGSGTRLTVV.

The gene calls are TRBV19 and TRBJ2-2, with D perhaps matching TRBD2 (7 bases). Between the trimmed V and J ends, which lost 10 bases and 6 bases, there was a span of 21 bases. The germline CDR1 and CDR2 sequences are LNHDA and SQIVND (reference sequence). The CDR3 runs to 15 residues. The CDR3: CATQRGAGRAGELFF. CDR3 coding DNA: TGTGCCACCCAACGGGGGGCAGGAAGGGCCGGGGAGCTGTTTTTT.

This clone has ten or more counts. In the same sample, other DNA sequences code for this CDR3. The genes are TRBV2 and TRBJ1-2; 9 bases fit TRBD1. The ends lost 6 bases at V and 0 bases at J; junction bases unmatched: 5. CDR3 length: 15 residues. Germline V gene sequence: CDR1 SNHLY, CDR2 FYNNEI. CDR3 nucleotides: TGTGCCAGCAGGAAGGACAGGGGAACTAACTATGGCTACACCTTC. This gives the protein CASRKDRGTNYGYTF.

This clone was counted between two and nine times. The chain uses TRBV6-4 and TRBJ1-6; D may be TRBD1 (6 bases). V was trimmed by 6 bases and J by 10 bases, leaving 19 bases between them. Germline CDR1 is MRHNA and CDR2 is SNTAGT. This CDR3 has 15 residues. The CDR3 region has the DNA TGTGCCAGCAGACAGGACAGTGATATGCGCTCACCCCTCCACTTT. Protein product: CASRQDSDMRSPLHF.

CDR3 sequence: CASSPGNPYNEQFF. In nucleotides, the CDR3 is TGCGCCAGCAGCCCCGGGAACCCCTACAATGAGCAGTTCTTC. This chain joins TRBV4-1 and TRBJ2-1; possibly TRBD2 for D (5 bases). CDR1 is MGHRA and CDR2 is YSYEKL in the germline V gene. The CDR3 length is 14 residues. V was pared by 4 bases and J by 2 bases, with 9 bases between.

The V gene is TRBV6-6, the J gene TRBJ1-1; 9 bases are a match to TRBD1. The V and J ends lost 5 bases and 3 bases, in that order; junction bases with no gene match: 19. Germline CDR1 reads MNHNY; CDR2 reads SVGAGI (reference sequence). The CDR3 runs to 19 residues. DNA for the CDR3: TGTGCCAGCAGTCAACGCCGGTTCCCGGGACAGGGTCTTTACACTGAAGCTTTCTTT. Encoded protein: CASSQRRFPGQGLYTEAFF.

The V call is TRBV5-4, the J call TRBJ2-7, with D possibly matching TRBD1 (5 bases). The ends were cut back, 3 bases at V and 5 bases at J, with 12 bases in the middle. This CDR3 is built from 13 residues. CDR1 SGHNT and CDR2 YYREEE come from the germline V gene (reference sequence). The CDR3 region is CASSSTELHEQYF. The DNA of the CDR3 is TGTGCCAGCAGCTCGACAGAACTGCACGAGCAGTACTTC.

The chain is built from TRBV11-2 and TRBJ1-5; no clear D. The V gene lost 1 base and the J gene lost 8 bases, with 15 bases spanning the gap. Germline V gives CDR1 SGHAT, CDR2 FQNNGV. The CDR3 is 15 residues long. This chain's CDR3 is CASSLGRGADKPQHF. CDR3 DNA: TGTGCCAGCAGCTTAGGCCGGGGTGCGGATAAGCCCCAGCATTTT.

The V and J genes are TRBV6-1 and TRBJ1-1; tentative D call: TRBD1 (6 bases). CDR1 and CDR2 (germline): MNHNS, SASEGT. Trimming shortened V by 2 bases and J by 7 bases, and 14 bases separated the two germline ends. The CDR3 runs 14 residues. This CDR3 is CASSERYRVGEAFF. CDR3 nucleotide sequence: TGTGCCAGCAGTGAAAGGTACAGGGTGGGTGAAGCTTTCTTT.

The V gene is TRBV6-1, the J gene TRBJ2-5, with D possibly matching TRBD2 (5 bases). Germline V gene data show CDR1 as MNHNS and CDR2 as SASEGT. Deletions cut 1 base from V and 4 bases from J, with 10 bases between. The CDR3 loop spans 14 amino acids. CDR3 in amino acids: CASSEGGRRETQYF. The DNA of the CDR3 is TGTGCCAGCAGTGAAGGAGGGAGACGAGAGACCCAGTACTTC.

Here the CDR3 DNA reads TGTGCCAGCAGTAACCGTCCGGGACAGACGGGACAGCCCCAGCATTTT. Protein sequence: CASSNRPGQTGQPQHF. This sequence joins TRBV6-6 and TRBJ1-5; 7 bases align to TRBD1. V was pared by 5 bases and J by 7 bases, with 14 bases of the junction left unmatched. In germline, CDR1 is MNHNY, CDR2 SVGAGI (reference sequence). This CDR3 is built from 16 residues.

The chain recombines TRBV7-9 with TRBJ2-7, with 7 bases that match TRBD2. The CDR3 length is 12 residues. V was pared by 6 bases and J by 7 bases, with 6 bases of the junction left unmatched. Per the germline V gene, CDR1 is SEHNR and CDR2 is FQNEAQ (reference sequence). The CDR3 here is CASRGTTYEQYF. CDR3 bases: TGTGCCAGCAGAGGGACTACTTATGAGCAGTACTTC.